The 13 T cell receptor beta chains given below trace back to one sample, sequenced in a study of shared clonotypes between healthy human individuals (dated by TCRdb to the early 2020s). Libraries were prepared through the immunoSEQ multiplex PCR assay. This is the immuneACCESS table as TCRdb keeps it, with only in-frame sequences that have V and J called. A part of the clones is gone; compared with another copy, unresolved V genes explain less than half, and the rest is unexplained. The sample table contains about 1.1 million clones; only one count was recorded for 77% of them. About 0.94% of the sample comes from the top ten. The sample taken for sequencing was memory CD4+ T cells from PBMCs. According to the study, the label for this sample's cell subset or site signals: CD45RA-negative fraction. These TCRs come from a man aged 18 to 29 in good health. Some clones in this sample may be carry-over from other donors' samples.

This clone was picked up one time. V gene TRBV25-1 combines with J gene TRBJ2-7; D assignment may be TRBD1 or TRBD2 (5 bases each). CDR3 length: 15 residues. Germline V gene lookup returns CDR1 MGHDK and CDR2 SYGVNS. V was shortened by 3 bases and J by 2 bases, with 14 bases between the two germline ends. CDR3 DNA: TGTGCCAGCAGTGACCCGGGGCGGACCACCTACGAGCAGTACTTC. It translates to CASSDPGRTTYEQYF.

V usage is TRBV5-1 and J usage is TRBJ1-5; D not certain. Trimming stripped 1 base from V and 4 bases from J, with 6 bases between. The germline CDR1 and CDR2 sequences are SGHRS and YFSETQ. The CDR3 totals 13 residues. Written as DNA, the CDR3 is TGCGCCAGCAGCTTGATGCCTAATCAGCCCCAGCATTTT. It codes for CASSLMPNQPQHF. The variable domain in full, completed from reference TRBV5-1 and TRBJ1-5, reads KAGVTQTPRYLIKTRGQQVTLSCSPISGHRSVSWYQQTPGQGLQFLFEYFSETQRNKGNFPGRFSGRQFSNSRSEMNVSTLELGDSALYLCASSLMPNQPQHFGDGTRLSIL.

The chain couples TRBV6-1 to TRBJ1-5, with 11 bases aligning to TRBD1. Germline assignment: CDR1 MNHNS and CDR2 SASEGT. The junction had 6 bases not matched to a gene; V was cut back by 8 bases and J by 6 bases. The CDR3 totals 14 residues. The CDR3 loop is CASSGQGGSQPQHF. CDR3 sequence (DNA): TGTGCCAGCTCGGGACAGGGGGGGAGTCAGCCCCAGCATTTT.

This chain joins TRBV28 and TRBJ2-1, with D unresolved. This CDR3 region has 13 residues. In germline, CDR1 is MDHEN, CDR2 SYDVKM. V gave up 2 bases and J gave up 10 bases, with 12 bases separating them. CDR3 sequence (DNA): TGTGCCAGCAGTTTACGGTTTGTGAAGGAGCAGTTCTTC. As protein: CASSLRFVKEQFF.

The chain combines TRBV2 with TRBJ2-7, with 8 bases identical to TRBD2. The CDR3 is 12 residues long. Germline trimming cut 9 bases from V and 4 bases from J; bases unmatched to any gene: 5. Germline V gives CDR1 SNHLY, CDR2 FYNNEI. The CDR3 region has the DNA TGTGCCAGTAGGACTAGCCGGTACGAGCAGTACTTC. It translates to CASRTSRYEQYF.

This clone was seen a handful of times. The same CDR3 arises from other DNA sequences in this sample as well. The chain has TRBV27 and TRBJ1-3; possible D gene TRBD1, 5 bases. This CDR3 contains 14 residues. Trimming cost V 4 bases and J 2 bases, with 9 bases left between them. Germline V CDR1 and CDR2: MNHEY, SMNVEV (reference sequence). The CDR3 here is CASSSGGAGNTIYF. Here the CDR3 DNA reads TGTGCCAGCAGTTCGGGGGGGGCTGGAAACACCATATATTTT.

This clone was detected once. CDR3 bases: TGTGCCAGCAGTCCGGTGGGGGCAGGGAACTACGAGCAGTACTTC. It is translated as CASSPVGAGNYEQYF. This sequence joins TRBV28 and TRBJ2-7; the D gene is possibly TRBD1 (6 bases). Trimming removed 5 bases from V and 3 bases from J, with 17 bases in between. Germline V gene lookup returns CDR1 MDHEN and CDR2 SYDVKM. CDR3 size: 15 residues.

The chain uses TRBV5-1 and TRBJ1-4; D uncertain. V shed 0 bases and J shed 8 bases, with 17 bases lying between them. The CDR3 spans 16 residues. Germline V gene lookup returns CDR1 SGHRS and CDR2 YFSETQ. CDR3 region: CASSLAGDLGSEKLFF. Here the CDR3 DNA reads TGCGCCAGCAGCTTGGCCGGCGACCTTGGGTCCGAAAAACTGTTTTTT.

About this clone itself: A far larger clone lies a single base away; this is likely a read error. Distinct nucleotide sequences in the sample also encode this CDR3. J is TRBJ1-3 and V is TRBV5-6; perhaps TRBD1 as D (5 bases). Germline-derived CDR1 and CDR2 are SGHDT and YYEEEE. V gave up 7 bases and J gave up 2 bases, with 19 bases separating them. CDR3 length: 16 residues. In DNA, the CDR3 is TGTGCCAGCGCCTTTCGATTCGGAGGGGCTGGAAACACCATATATTTT. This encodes CASAFRFGGAGNTIYF.

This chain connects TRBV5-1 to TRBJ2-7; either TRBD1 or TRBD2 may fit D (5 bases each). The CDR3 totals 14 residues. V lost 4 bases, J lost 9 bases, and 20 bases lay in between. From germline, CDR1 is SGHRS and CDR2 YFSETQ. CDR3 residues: CASSVGDRAGGQYF. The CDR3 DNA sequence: TGCGCCAGCAGCGTTGGGGACCGCGCCGGTGGGCAGTACTTC.

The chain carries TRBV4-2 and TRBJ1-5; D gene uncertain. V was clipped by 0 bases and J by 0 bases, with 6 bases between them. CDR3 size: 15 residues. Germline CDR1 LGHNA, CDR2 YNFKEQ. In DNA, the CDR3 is TGTGCCAGCAGCCAAGACCAGCTTAGCAATCAGCCCCAGCATTTT. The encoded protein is CASSQDQLSNQPQHF.

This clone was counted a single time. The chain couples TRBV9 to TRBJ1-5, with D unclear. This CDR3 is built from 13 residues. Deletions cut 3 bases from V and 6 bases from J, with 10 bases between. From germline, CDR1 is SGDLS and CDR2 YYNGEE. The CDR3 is CASSAHLGQPQHF. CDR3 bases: TGTGCCAGCAGCGCCCACCTCGGTCAGCCCCAGCATTTT.

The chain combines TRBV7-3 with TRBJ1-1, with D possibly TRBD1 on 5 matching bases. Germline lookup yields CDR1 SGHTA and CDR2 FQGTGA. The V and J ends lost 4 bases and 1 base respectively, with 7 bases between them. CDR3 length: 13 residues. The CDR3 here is CASSYTGNTEAFF. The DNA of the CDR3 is TGTGCCAGCAGCTATACAGGGAACACTGAAGCTTTCTTT.